This is a list of T cell receptor beta chains from one sample in a study. TCRdb re-called the 5' RACE reads through MiXCR, storing one row per CDR3 protein. The data contain roughly 42,000 distinct CDR3 sequences, roughly a fifth of them seen just once; the ten biggest clones take up more than 4%. Material: Tregs sorted from blood. All receptors derive from a female donor with breast cancer. Both conserved end residues are part of each CDR3. The order of the fields is clone size, J gene, V gene, D gene, CDR3 DNA, CDR3 protein. A D gene is named only where the DNA matches it firmly. Rows may omit the clone size; those that give it use once, few, many or a size class.

>many|TRBJ2-1|TRBV28|-
TGTGCCAGCAGTTTGTGGGGTGATGAGCAGTTCTTC
CASSLWGDEQFF
>-|TRBJ2-7|TRBV5-6|-
TGTGCCAGCAGTTTCGGACACCTCTACGAGCAGTACTTC
CASSFGHLYEQYF
>many|TRBJ2-7|TRBV19|TRBD2
TGTGCCAGTAGTGCCGGGTGGACTAGCGATTACGAGCAGTACTTC
CASSAGWTSDYEQYF
>-|TRBJ2-5|TRBV5-6|-
TGTGCCAGCAGCTTGGTGTCAAATCAAGAGACCCAGTACTTC
CASSLVSNQETQYF
>many|TRBJ1-2|TRBV6-5|-
TGTGCCAGCGGAGGGAGCTATGGCTACACCTTC
CASGGSYGYTF
>few|TRBJ2-5|TRBV5-1|-
TGCGCCAGCGGTGGGGAGACCCAGTACTTC
CASGGETQYF
>-|TRBJ1-6|TRBV4-1|TRBD1
TGCGCCAGCAGTCAGGACAGGGGTCTAGATTCACCCCTCCACTTT
CASSQDRGLDSPLHF
>many|TRBJ2-5|TRBV27|TRBD2
TGTGCCAGCAGCCCAAAAGTATTCGGACTAGCGGGAGGCCGAGAGACCCAGTACTTC
CASSPKVFGLAGGRETQYF
>-|TRBJ1-4|TRBV28|TRBD1
TGTGCCAGCAGTACGGACAGGGGAGACGAAAAACTGTTTTTT
CASSTDRGDEKLFF
>-|TRBJ1-2|TRBV28|-
TGTGCCAGCAGCTCTATGGGGATCCCTAACTATGGCTACACCTTC
CASSSMGIPNYGYTF
>-|TRBJ2-1|TRBV5-1|-
TGCGCCAGCATGGTGGGCCGGACCCCCAATGAGCAGTTCTTC
CASMVGRTPNEQFF
>many|TRBJ2-5|TRBV30|-
TGTGCCTGGAGTGAGACAGGAGACCAAGAGACCCAGTACTTC
CAWSETGDQETQYF
>few|TRBJ2-2|TRBV6-6|TRBD2
TGTGCCAGCAGTCCCGGACTAGCGGGAGTCGGCACCGGGGAGCTGTTTTTT
CASSPGLAGVGTGELFF
>many|TRBJ2-3|TRBV12-3/TRBV12-4|-
TGTGCCAGCAGTTTTGGTGGCAGCACAGATACGCAGTATTTT
CASSFGGSTDTQYF
>many|TRBJ2-7|TRBV4-1|-
TGCGCCAGCAGCCAAGAAGGGCGGGGACGGTACGAGCAGTACTTC
CASSQEGRGRYEQYF
>-|TRBJ2-5|TRBV7-2|-
TGTGCCAGCAGCCCGGACTCGCCGGGGATCCAGTACTTC
CASSPDSPGIQYF
>few|TRBJ2-5|TRBV12-3/TRBV12-4|-
TGTGCCAGCAGTTTAGCCGGGTTTCAAGAGACCCAGTACTTC
CASSLAGFQETQYF
>-|TRBJ2-5|TRBV20-1|-
TGCAGTGCTAGAGATTTTCCGGCCGACAGAAATACACAAGAGACCCAGTACTTC
CSARDFPADRNTQETQYF
>few|TRBJ2-1|TRBV9|-
TGTGCCAGCAGGGACAGCTCCTACAATGAGCAGTTCTTC
CASRDSSYNEQFF
>many|TRBJ2-7|TRBV2|-
TGTGCCAGCACACCCGGGACCTCGCTTTACGAGCAGTACTTC
CASTPGTSLYEQYF